This TCR beta chain is drawn from a study of blood T cell repertoires in COVID-19. Study information: Acute and convalescent COVID-19 samples came from the United States, Italy and Spain. PBMCs, B-cell-depleted T cells, or T cells were the source of the cDNA or gDNA that made up the material.

Original processing methods: Amplification of reference gene primers provided the estimated nucleated cell counts. Clones were sequenced by immunoSEQ multiplex PCR, and TCRdb holds only the in-frame ones, with some missing. The V and J calls and clone size are taken from that table; D and trimming were inferred from the DNA. This table holds about 270,000 clones, 83% found once. The CDR3 sequence is 14 residues long. Germline assignment: CDR1 SGHNT and CDR2 YYREEE (reference sequence). V gave up 0 bases and J gave up 6 bases, with 9 bases separating them. The sequenced sample consisted of peripheral blood. This sequence was found in a woman in her fifties or sixties who had recovered from COVID-19. The rearrangement links TRBV5-4 to TRBJ1-4; weak D call: TRBD1 (6 bases). The CDR3, as DNA: TGTGCCAGCAGCTTGGGACAGGTACATGAAAAACTGTTTTTT. Translation gives CASSLGQVHEKLFF.